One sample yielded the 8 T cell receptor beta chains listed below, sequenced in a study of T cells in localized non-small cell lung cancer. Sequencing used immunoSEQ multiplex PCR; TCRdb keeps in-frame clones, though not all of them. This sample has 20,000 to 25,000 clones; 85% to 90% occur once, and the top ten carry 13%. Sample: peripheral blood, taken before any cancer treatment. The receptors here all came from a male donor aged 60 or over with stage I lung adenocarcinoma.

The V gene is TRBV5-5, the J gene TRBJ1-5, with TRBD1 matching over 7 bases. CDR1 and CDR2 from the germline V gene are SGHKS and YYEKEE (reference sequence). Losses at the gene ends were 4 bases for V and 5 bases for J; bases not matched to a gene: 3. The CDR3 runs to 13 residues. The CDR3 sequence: CASSLQGDQPQHF. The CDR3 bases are TGTGCCAGCAGCCTCCAGGGGGATCAGCCCCAGCATTTT.

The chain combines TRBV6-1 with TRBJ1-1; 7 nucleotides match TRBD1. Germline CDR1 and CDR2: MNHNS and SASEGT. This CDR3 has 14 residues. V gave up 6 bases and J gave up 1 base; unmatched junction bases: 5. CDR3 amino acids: CASRDGTANTEAFF. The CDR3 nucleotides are TGTGCCAGCAGGGACGGGACAGCGAACACTGAAGCTTTCTTT.

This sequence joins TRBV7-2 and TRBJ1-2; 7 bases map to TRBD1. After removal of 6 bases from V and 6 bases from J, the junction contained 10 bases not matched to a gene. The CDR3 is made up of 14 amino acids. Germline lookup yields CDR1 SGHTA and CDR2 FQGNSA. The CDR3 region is CASSLGGSLHGYTF. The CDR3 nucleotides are TGTGCCAGCAGTCTAGGGGGCAGCCTGCATGGCTACACCTTC. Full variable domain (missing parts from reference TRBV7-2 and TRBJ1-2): GAGVSQSPSNKVTEKGKDVELRCDPISGHTALYWYRQSLGQGLEFLIYFQGNSAPDKSGLPSDRFSAERTGGSVSTLTIQRTQQEDSAVYLCASSLGGSLHGYTFGSGTRLTVV.

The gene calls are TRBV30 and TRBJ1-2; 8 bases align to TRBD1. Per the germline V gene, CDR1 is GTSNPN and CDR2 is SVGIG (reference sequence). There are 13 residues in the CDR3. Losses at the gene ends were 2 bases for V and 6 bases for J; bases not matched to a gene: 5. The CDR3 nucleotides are TGTGCCTGGAGTAAATCGACAGGGGATGGCTACACCTTC. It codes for CAWSKSTGDGYTF.

For the CDR3, the DNA is TGTGCCAGCAGACGTGGACGGTGCCGAATGAACACTGAAGCTTTCTTT. The encoded protein is CASRRGRCRMNTEAFF. The chain combines TRBV11-3 with TRBJ1-1; D is unresolved. CDR1 and CDR2 (germline): SGHNT, YENEEA. Trimming removed 6 bases from V and 0 bases from J, with 17 bases in between. The CDR3 contains 16 residues.

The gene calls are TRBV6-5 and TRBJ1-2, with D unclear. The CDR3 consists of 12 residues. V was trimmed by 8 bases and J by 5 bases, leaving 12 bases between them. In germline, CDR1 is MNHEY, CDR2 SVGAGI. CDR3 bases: TGTGCCAGCCGGTATCCTCCGTATGGCTACACCTTC. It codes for CASRYPPYGYTF.

In DNA form, the CDR3 reads TGTGCCACCCTCCCCGGACTAGCGGGGGAGACCCAGTACTTC. Translation gives CATLPGLAGETQYF. The chain is built from TRBV28 and TRBJ2-5; TRBD2 aligns across 12 bases. Per germline, CDR1 MDHEN and CDR2 SYDVKM. V was pared by 10 bases and J by 5 bases, with 8 bases of the junction left unmatched. The CDR3 sequence is 14 residues long.

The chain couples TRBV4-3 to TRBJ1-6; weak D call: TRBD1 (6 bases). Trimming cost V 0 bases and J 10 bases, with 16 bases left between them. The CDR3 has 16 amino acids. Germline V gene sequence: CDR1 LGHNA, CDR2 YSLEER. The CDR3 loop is CASSQDSQQGVSPLHF. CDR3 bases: TGCGCCAGCAGCCAAGATAGCCAACAGGGCGTATCACCCCTCCACTTT.